The entry below gives a single T cell receptor beta chain sequence along with its context. Its antigen is unknown. This entry belongs to a study of monozygotic twins with inflammatory bowel disease. The study's findings and limits: Patients got different immunosuppressive treatments, which may have made their repertoires more variable.

There are 14 residues in the CDR3. TCRdb reprocessed the 5' RACE reads and keeps a single row for each CDR3 protein, giving no DNA. The table lists around 150,000 distinct CDR3 sequences, with roughly 2.3% in the top ten. Specimen: blood. V gene TRBV12-3 or TRBV12-4 combines with J gene TRBJ2-6. The sequence was obtained from a human donor with ulcerative colitis or Crohn's disease, or a healthy co-twin of an affected twin (not recorded which). This chain's CDR3 is CASSYQLGANVLTF.